This TCR beta chain was sequenced for a study of graft-versus-host responses after intestinal transplantation. Study-wide context: Among the recipients, transplants were multivisceral, liver-intestinal, or isolated intestinal. Anti-thymocyte globulin was used for induction in all recipients, who then took tacrolimus and steroids for roughly 3 years. Study-wide points: GvH clone levels peaked in circulation, and this peak was associated with early post-transplant HvG declines.

In regard to this clone: Its antigen is currently unknown.

The CDR3 extends over 16 amino acids. Germline V gives CDR1 MNHEY, CDR2 SVGAGI. J lost 6 bases, V lost 2 bases, and 10 bases had no gene match. Data came from immunoSEQ multiplex PCR; TCRdb stores just in-frame clones and leaves some out. The sample has some 16,000 clones, roughly 88% seen once. The chain is built from TRBV6-5 and TRBJ1-2, with 9 nucleotides matching TRBD1. The source was PBMCs, collected 110 days after intestinal transplant. This clonotype originated in a human patient who received an intestinal transplant, so some T cells may come from the graft donor. This chain's CDR3 is CASSYDLTGGADGYTF. As DNA, the CDR3 is TGTGCCAGCAGTTACGATTTAACAGGGGGCGCGGATGGCTACACCTTC.